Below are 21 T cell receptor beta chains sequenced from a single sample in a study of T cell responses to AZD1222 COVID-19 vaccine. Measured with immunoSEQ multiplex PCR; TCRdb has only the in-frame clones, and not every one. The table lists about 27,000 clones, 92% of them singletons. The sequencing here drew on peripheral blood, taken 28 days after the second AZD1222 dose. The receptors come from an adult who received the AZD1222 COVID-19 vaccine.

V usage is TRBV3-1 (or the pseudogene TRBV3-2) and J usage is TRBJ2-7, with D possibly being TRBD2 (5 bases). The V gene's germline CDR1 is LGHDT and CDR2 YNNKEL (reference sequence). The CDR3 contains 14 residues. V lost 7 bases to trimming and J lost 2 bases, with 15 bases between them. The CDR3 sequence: CASNFGGPPYEQYF. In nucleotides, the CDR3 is TGTGCCAGCAACTTCGGCGGGCCTCCCTACGAGCAGTACTTC.

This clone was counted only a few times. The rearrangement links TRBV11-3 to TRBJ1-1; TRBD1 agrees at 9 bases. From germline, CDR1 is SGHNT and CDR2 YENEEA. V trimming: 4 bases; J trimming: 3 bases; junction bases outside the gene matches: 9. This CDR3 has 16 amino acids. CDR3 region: CASSWGQGGGDTEAFF. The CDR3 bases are TGTGCCAGCAGCTGGGGACAGGGAGGAGGTGACACTGAAGCTTTCTTT.

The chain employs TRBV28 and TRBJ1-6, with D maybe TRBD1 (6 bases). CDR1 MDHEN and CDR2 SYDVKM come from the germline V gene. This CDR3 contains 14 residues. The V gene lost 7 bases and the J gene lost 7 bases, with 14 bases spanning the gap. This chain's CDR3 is CASTLGGGNSPLHF. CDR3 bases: TGTGCCAGCACCCTAGGAGGGGGGAATTCACCCCTCCACTTT.

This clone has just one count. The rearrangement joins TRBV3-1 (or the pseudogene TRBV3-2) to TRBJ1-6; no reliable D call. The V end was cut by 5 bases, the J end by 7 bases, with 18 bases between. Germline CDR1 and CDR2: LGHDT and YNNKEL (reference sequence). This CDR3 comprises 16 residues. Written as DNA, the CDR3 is TGTGCCAGCAGCTCTTATGCCGCCGGGGTAAATTCACCCCTCCACTTT. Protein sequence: CASSSYAAGVNSPLHF.

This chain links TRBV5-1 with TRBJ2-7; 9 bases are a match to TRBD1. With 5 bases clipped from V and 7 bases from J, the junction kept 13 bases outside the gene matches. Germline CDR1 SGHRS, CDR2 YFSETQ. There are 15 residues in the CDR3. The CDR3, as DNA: TGCGCCAGCAGATCAGGGACAGGGCCCATCGGGGAGCAGTACTTC. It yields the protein CASRSGTGPIGEQYF.

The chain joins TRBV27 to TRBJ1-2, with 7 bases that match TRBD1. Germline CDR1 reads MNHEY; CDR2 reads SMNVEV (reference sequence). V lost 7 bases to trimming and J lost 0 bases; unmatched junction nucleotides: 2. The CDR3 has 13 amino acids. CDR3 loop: CASMTGTNYGYTF. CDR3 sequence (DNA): TGTGCCAGCATGACAGGGACTAACTATGGCTACACCTTC.

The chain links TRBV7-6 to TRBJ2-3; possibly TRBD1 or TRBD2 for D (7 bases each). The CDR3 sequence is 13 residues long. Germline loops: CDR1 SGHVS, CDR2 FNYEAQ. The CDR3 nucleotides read TGTGCAAGCCAGGGGGGGGAGACAGATACGCAGTATTTT. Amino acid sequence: CASQGGETDTQYF. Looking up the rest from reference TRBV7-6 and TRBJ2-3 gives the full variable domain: GAGVSQSPRYKVTKRGQDVALRCDPISGHVSLYWYRQALGQGPEFLTYFNYEAQQDKSGLPNDRFSAERPEGSISTLTIQRTEQRDSAMYRCASQGGETDTQYFGPGTRLTVL.

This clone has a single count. The CDR3 region is CASSLSLGQGHGYTF. As DNA, the CDR3 is TGTGCCAGCAGCTTAAGTCTTGGACAGGGACATGGCTACACCTTC. V is TRBV11-2 and J is TRBJ1-2, with 8 nucleotides matching TRBD1. Per germline, CDR1 SGHAT and CDR2 FQNNGV. The length of the CDR3 is 15 residues. With V trimmed by 2 bases and J by 6 bases, 8 bases remained unmatched.

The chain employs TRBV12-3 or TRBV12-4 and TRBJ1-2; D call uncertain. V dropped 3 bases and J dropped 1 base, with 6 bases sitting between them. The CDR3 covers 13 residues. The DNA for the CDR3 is TGTGCCAGCAGTTTGTCCAATAACTATGGCTACACCTTC. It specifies CASSLSNNYGYTF.

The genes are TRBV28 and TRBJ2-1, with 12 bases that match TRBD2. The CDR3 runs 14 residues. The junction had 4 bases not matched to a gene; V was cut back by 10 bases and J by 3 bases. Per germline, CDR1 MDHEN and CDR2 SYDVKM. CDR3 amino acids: CATLLAGGYNEQFF. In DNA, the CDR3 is TGTGCCACCCTACTAGCGGGAGGCTACAATGAGCAGTTCTTC.

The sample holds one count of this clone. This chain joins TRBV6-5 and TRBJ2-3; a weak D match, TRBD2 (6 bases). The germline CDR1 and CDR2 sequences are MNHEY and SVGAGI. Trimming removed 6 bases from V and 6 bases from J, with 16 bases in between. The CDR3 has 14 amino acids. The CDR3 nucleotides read TGTGCCAGCAGGCTAGGGACTGCCCTGGATACGCAGTATTTT. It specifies CASRLGTALDTQYF.

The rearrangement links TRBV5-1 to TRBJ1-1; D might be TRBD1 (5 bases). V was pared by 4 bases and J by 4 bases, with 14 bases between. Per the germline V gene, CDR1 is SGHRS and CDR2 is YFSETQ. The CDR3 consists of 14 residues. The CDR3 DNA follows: TGCGCCAGCAGCCCAGGCAGGGTGGGCACTGAAGCTTTCTTT. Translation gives CASSPGRVGTEAFF.

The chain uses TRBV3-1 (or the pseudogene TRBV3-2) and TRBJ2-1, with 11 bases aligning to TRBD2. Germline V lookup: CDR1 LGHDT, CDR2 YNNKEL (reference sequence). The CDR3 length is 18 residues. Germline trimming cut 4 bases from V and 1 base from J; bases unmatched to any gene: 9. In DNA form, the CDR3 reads TGTGCCAGCAGCCTTAGGACTAGCGGGCGTTTTTCCTACAATGAGCAGTTCTTC. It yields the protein CASSLRTSGRFSYNEQFF.

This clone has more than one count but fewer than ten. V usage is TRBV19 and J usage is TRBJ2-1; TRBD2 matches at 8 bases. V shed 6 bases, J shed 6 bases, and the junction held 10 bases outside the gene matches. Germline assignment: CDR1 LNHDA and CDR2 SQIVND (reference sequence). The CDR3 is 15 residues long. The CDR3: CASRIPGLDSNEQFF. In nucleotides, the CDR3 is TGTGCCAGTAGAATTCCGGGACTAGATAGCAATGAGCAGTTCTTC.

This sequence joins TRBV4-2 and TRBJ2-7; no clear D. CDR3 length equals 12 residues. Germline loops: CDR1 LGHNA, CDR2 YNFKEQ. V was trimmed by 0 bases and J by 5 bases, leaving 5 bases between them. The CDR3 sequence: CASSQDTNEQYF. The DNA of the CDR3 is TGTGCCAGCAGCCAAGATACGAACGAGCAGTACTTC.

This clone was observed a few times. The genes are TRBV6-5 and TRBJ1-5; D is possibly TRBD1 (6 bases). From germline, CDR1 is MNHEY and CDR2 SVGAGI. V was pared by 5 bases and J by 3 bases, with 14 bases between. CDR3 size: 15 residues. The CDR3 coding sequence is TGTGCCAGCAGTCCCCGGGGGCGTGACAATCAGCCCCAGCATTTT. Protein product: CASSPRGRDNQPQHF.

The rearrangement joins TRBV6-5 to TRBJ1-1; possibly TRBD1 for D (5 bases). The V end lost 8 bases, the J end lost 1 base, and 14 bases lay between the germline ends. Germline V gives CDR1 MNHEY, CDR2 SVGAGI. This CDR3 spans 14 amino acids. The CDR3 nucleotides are TGTGCCAGCTCCGGGGGGGTTTGGAACACTGAAGCTTTCTTT. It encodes CASSGGVWNTEAFF.

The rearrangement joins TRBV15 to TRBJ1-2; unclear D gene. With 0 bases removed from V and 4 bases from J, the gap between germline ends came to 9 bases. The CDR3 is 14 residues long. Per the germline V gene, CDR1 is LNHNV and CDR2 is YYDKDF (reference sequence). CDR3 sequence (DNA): TGTGCCACCAGCAGAGACTCAAGCGCCTATGGCTACACCTTC. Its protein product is CATSRDSSAYGYTF.

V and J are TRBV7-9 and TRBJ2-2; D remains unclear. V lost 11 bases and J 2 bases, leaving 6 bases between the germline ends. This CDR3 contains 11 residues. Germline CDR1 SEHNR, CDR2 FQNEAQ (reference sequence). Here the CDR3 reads CALDNTGELFF. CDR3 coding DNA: TGTGCCCTCGACAACACCGGGGAGCTGTTTTTT.

In nucleotides, the CDR3 is TGTGCCAGTACTCGATCCGGGGAGCTGTTTTTT. It codes for CASTRSGELFF. The chain employs TRBV12-3 or TRBV12-4 and TRBJ2-2; D not certain. With 9 bases removed from V and 6 bases from J, the gap between germline ends came to 8 bases. The CDR3 is 11 amino acids.

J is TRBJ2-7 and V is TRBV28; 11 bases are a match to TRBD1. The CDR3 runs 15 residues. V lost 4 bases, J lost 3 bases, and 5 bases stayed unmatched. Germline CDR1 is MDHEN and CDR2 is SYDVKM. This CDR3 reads CASSSQGQGGYEQYF. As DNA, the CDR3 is TGTGCCAGCAGTTCGCAGGGACAGGGGGGCTACGAGCAGTACTTC. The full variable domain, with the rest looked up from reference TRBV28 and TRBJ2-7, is DVKVTQSSRYLVKRTGEKVFLECVQDMDHENMFWYRQDPGLGLRLIYFSYDVKMKEKGDIPEGYSVSREKKERFSLILESASTNQTSMYLCASSSQGQGGYEQYFGPGTRLTVT.